Below are 19 T cell receptor beta chains sequenced from a single sample in a study of blood T cell repertoires in COVID-19. Method: immunoSEQ multiplex PCR; TCRdb's copy keeps in-frame clones and lacks some. The table lists over 150,000 clones, 60% to 80% of them singletons, with about 25% in the top ten. The sample taken for sequencing was peripheral blood. Source of these receptors: a woman aged 65 to 85 with acute or convalescent COVID-19.

The V and J genes are TRBV6-4 and TRBJ1-2, with 11 positions matching TRBD1. The ends lost 6 bases at V and 4 bases at J; junction bases unmatched: 10. Germline V CDR1 and CDR2: MRHNA, SNTAGT. CDR3 length: 16 residues. The DNA of the CDR3 is TGTGCCAGCAGAGAATTTCCGGGACAGGGGGTCTATGGCTACACCTTC. Translated: CASREFPGQGVYGYTF.

The rearrangement uses TRBV6-5 and TRBJ2-7; 9 nucleotides agree with TRBD1. CDR1 MNHEY and CDR2 SVGAGI come from the germline V gene. Trimming removed 6 bases from V and 3 bases from J; junction bases left unmatched: 9. The CDR3 has 15 amino acids. CDR3 region: CASRGGQGTYYEQYF. The CDR3 DNA follows: TGTGCCAGCAGGGGAGGACAGGGGACTTACTACGAGCAGTACTTC.

This sequence joins TRBV18 and TRBJ2-1, with 10 bases aligning to TRBD2. The CDR3 is made up of 15 amino acids. CDR1 and CDR2 (germline): KGHSH, LQKENI. V was clipped by 3 bases and J by 6 bases; unmatched bases: 5. The CDR3 DNA is TGTGCCAGCTCACCGGGAGCGGGAGGGGGCAATGAGCAGTTCTTC. Translation gives CASSPGAGGGNEQFF. Complete variable domain (other parts from reference TRBV18 and TRBJ2-1): NAGVMQNPRHLVRRRGQEARLRCSPMKGHSHVYWYRQLPEEGLKFMVYLQKENIIDESGMPKERFSAEFPKEGPSILRIQQVVRGDSAAYFCASSPGAGGGNEQFFGPGTRLTVL.

The gene calls are TRBV27 and TRBJ2-1, with 14 bases aligning to TRBD2. The germline CDR1 and CDR2 sequences are MNHEY and SMNVEV (reference sequence). The CDR3 loop spans 17 amino acids. V shed 9 bases, J shed 1 base, and the junction held 8 bases outside the gene matches. The CDR3 reads CARIGLAGGFSYNEQFF. The CDR3 bases are TGTGCCAGAATTGGACTAGCGGGAGGTTTTTCCTACAATGAGCAGTTCTTC.

This chain uses TRBV3-1 (or the pseudogene TRBV3-2) with TRBJ2-2; no firm D call. The CDR3 covers 13 residues. The V end was cut by 1 base, the J end by 6 bases, with 6 bases between. CDR1 LGHDT and CDR2 YNNKEL come from the germline V gene (reference sequence). The CDR3 loop reads CASSQGSAGELFF. The CDR3 DNA is TGTGCCAGCAGCCAAGGGAGTGCCGGGGAGCTGTTTTTT.

The V and J genes are TRBV28 and TRBJ2-5; 11 positions agree with TRBD1. The CDR3 spans 15 residues. CDR1 and CDR2 (germline): MDHEN, SYDVKM. Losses at the gene ends were 6 bases for V and 7 bases for J; bases not matched to a gene: 10. The CDR3, as DNA: TGTGCCAGCAGGGAGGGGACAGGGGGACGTGGGACCCAGTACTTC. Its protein product is CASREGTGGRGTQYF. Full variable domain (outside the CDR3, taken from reference TRBV28 and TRBJ2-5): DVKVTQSSRYLVKRTGEKVFLECVQDMDHENMFWYRQDPGLGLRLIYFSYDVKMKEKGDIPEGYSVSREKKERFSLILESASTNQTSMYLCASREGTGGRGTQYFGPGTRLLVL.

This chain links TRBV2 with TRBJ1-6; D is perhaps TRBD1 (6 bases). The V gene lost 6 bases and the J gene lost 9 bases, with 12 bases spanning the gap. The CDR3 consists of 13 residues. The germline gives CDR1 SNHLY, CDR2 FYNNEI. The CDR3 DNA is TGTGCCAGCAGCGGGGACAATTTTTCACCCCTCCACTTT. This sequence encodes CASSGDNFSPLHF.

The rearrangement uses TRBV6-5 and TRBJ2-5; TRBD2 agrees at 7 bases. The CDR3 is made up of 14 amino acids. Germline V CDR1 and CDR2: MNHEY, SVGAGI. Trimming took 8 bases from V and 2 from J; bases not matched to a gene: 8. The CDR3 nucleotides are TGTGCCAGCCGGGTAGCGGGTAATCAAGAGACCCAGTACTTC. Amino acid sequence: CASRVAGNQETQYF.

The chain carries TRBV3-1 (or the pseudogene TRBV3-2) and TRBJ2-5; tentative D call: TRBD1 (6 bases). The germline V and J ends were trimmed by 4 bases and 9 bases, with 15 bases remaining between them. The CDR3 is 13 residues long. Germline CDR1 and CDR2: LGHDT and YNNKEL (reference sequence). CDR3 in amino acids: CASSLTGTQAQYF. CDR3 in DNA: TGTGCCAGCAGCCTCACAGGGACCCAGGCCCAGTACTTC.

This chain joins TRBV6-4 and TRBJ2-7; TRBD1 agrees at 8 bases. The V and J ends lost 7 bases and 7 bases, in that order; junction bases with no gene match: 18. The germline V gene has CDR1 MRHNA and CDR2 SNTAGT. This CDR3 has 16 amino acids. The CDR3 is CASIYRRGPGLVEQYF. As DNA, the CDR3 is TGTGCCAGCATTTACCGCAGGGGGCCGGGGTTGGTTGAGCAGTACTTC.

V gene TRBV4-1 combines with J gene TRBJ2-7; D is possibly TRBD1 (6 bases). Germline CDR1 MGHRA, CDR2 YSYEKL. Trimming cost V 4 bases and J 2 bases, with 21 bases left between them. There are 17 residues in the CDR3. In DNA, the CDR3 is TGCGCCAGCAGCCCGGGCGAGAATCGACAGGCTCCCTACGAGCAGTACTTC. Its protein is CASSPGENRQAPYEQYF.

This clone appeared a single time. V usage is TRBV19 and J usage is TRBJ2-1, with TRBD2 matching over 12 bases. CDR3 length: 18 amino acids. Germline loops: CDR1 LNHDA, CDR2 SQIVND (reference sequence). Losses at the gene ends were 4 bases for V and 4 bases for J; bases not matched to a gene: 11. CDR3 residues: CASSKNIGLAGTYNEQFF. The CDR3 DNA is TGTGCCAGTAGTAAGAATATTGGACTAGCGGGGACTTACAATGAGCAGTTCTTC.

V usage is TRBV9 and J usage is TRBJ2-6; TRBD1 matches at 7 bases. This CDR3 spans 16 amino acids. Losses at the gene ends were 3 bases for V and 2 bases for J; bases not matched to a gene: 5. CDR1 is SGDLS and CDR2 is YYNGEE in the germline V gene. The CDR3 here is CASSAGTVPGANVLTF. The CDR3 nucleotides are TGTGCCAGCAGCGCCGGGACAGTCCCTGGGGCCAACGTCCTGACTTTC.

The chain recombines TRBV24-1 with TRBJ1-5, with 8 positions matching TRBD1. Germline values: CDR1 KGHDR, CDR2 SFDVKD. The CDR3 loop spans 14 amino acids. V trimming: 3 bases; J trimming: 5 bases; junction bases outside the gene matches: 2. The CDR3 sequence is CATSDTGGDQPQHF. CDR3 bases: TGTGCCACCAGTGATACAGGGGGAGATCAGCCCCAGCATTTT.

This clone showed up just once. J is TRBJ2-5 and V is TRBV6-5; 8 nucleotides align to TRBD1. CDR1 and CDR2 from the germline V gene are MNHEY and SVGAGI. The trim removed 6 bases at V and 1 base at J, leaving 1 base unmatched. This CDR3 is built from 13 residues. CDR3 region: CASRDRGQETQYF. CDR3 sequence (DNA): TGTGCCAGCAGAGACAGGGGCCAAGAGACCCAGTACTTC.

This clone was seen only once. The chain uses TRBV5-8 and TRBJ1-1; tentative D call: TRBD1 (6 bases). The CDR3 sequence is 15 residues long. The V and J ends lost 3 bases and 4 bases respectively, with 16 bases between them. Germline V lookup: CDR1 SGHTS, CDR2 YDEGEE. The CDR3 loop reads CASSSRQDPSTEAFF. CDR3 nucleotide sequence: TGTGCCAGCAGCTCAAGACAGGACCCCAGCACTGAAGCTTTCTTT.

The J gene is TRBJ2-1, the V gene TRBV5-4; 10 bases fit TRBD2. Germline V lookup: CDR1 SGHNT, CDR2 YYREEE (reference sequence). Trimming took 0 bases from V and 9 from J; bases not matched to a gene: 12. CDR3 length: 17 residues. CDR3 sequence reads: CASSLAAGGRTIGEQFF. CDR3 bases: TGTGCCAGCAGCTTGGCAGCGGGAGGGCGAACAATCGGTGAGCAGTTCTTC.

The chain uses TRBV19 and TRBJ1-3, with 11 bases aligning to TRBD1. In germline, CDR1 is LNHDA, CDR2 SQIVND (reference sequence). The CDR3 sequence is 17 residues long. V lost 6 bases to trimming and J lost 0 bases; unmatched junction nucleotides: 7. The CDR3 nucleotides read TGTGCCAGTAGCCGGACAGGGGGCCATAGCTCTGGAAACACCATATATTTT. It encodes CASSRTGGHSSGNTIYF. The variable domain in full, completed from reference TRBV19 and TRBJ1-3, reads DGGITQSPKYLFRKEGQNVTLSCEQNLNHDAMYWYRQDPGQGLRLIYYSQIVNDFQKGDIAEGYSVSREKKESFPLTVTSAQKNPTAFYLCASSRTGGHSSGNTIYFGEGSWLTVV.

This chain links TRBV19 with TRBJ1-2; 10 nucleotides line up with TRBD1. The length of the CDR3 is 15 residues. Germline-derived CDR1 and CDR2 are LNHDA and SQIVND (reference sequence). V gave up 0 bases and J gave up 8 bases; unmatched junction bases: 6. The CDR3: CASSIDPDRGQGYTF. CDR3 nucleotides: TGTGCCAGTAGTATAGATCCTGACAGGGGGCAAGGCTACACCTTC.